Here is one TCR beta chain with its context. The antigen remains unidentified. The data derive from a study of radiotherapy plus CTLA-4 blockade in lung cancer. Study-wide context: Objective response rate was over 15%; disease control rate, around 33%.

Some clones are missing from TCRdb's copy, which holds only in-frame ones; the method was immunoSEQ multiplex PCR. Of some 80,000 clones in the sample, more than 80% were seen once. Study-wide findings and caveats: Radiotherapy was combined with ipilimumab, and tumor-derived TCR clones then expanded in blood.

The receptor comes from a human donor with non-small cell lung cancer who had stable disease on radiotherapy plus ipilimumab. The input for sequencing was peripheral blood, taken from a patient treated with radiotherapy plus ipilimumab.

This CDR3 is CASSPPGTGRNIQYF. The CDR3 DNA reads TGTGCCAGCAGTCCCCCCGGGACAGGGCGGAACATTCAGTACTTC. The rearrangement links TRBV27 to TRBJ2-4, with 9 positions matching TRBD1. Losses at the gene ends were 5 bases for V and 7 bases for J; bases not matched to a gene: 9. Germline CDR1 reads MNHEY; CDR2 reads SMNVEV (reference sequence). This CDR3 contains 15 residues.